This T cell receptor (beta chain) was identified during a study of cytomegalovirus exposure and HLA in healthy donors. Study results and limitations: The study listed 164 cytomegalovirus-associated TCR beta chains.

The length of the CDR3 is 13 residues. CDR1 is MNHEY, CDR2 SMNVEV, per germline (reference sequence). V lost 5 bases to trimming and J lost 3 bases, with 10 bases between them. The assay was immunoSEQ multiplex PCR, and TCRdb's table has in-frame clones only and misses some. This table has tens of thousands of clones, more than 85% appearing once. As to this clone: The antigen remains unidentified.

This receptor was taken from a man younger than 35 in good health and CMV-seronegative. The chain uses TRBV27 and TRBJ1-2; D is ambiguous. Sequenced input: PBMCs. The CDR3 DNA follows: TGTGCCAGCAGTCCACAAGGAGACTATGGCTACACCTTC. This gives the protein CASSPQGDYGYTF.